Listed here is a single T cell receptor (beta chain). Participant ages covered 18 to 89 years across 25 or so US areas. The source of the sample is a study of blood T cell repertoires in COVID-19. TCRdb's copy holds only in-frame clones and misses some; the assay was immunoSEQ multiplex PCR. The data contain 300,000 to 400,000 clones, approximately 90% of them singletons. V was clipped by 5 bases and J by 4 bases, with 23 bases between them. Germline values: CDR1 MNHNY, CDR2 SVGAGI (reference sequence). The CDR3 is 17 residues long. The TCR was taken from a woman aged 25 to 39 who had been exposed to COVID-19. Sequencing was done on a sample of PBMCs or T cells enriched from blood (not recorded which). J is TRBJ1-2 and V is TRBV6-6, with D perhaps matching TRBD1 (5 bases). The CDR3 bases are TGTGCCAGCAGTCGTTCACTTTTGACAGACCAGAGCTATGGCTACACCTTC. The encoded protein is CASSRSLLTDQSYGYTF.